The present T cell receptor (beta chain) was sequenced within a study of T cell clonality in common variable immunodeficiency. Regarding the study as a whole: Common variable immunodeficiency TCR beta sequences reportedly had fewer deletions and N-nucleotide insertions.

Heparinized whole blood, 5 to 8 ml, came from each donor. The repertoire was sequenced with immunoSEQ multiplex PCR; TCRdb's copy has only in-frame clones and lacks some. The sample counts 9,400 or so clones, none seen once; the ten largest own roughly 4%. In this sample, this clone turned up a few times. Its antigen is unknown. It may be a read error: a sequence one base away is much more abundant. The CDR3 is cut off 3 residues early in the read; its end comes from the germline J gene. The sample contains more than one DNA sequence encoding this CDR3. The ends lost 2 bases at V and 3 bases at J; junction bases unmatched: 10. CDR1 and CDR2 (germline): DFQATT, SNEGSKA (reference sequence). This CDR3 spans 16 amino acids.

V is TRBV20-1 and J is TRBJ2-1; TRBD1 matches 7 bases. The specimen was peripheral blood mononuclear cells. This clonotype was obtained from a human donor with common variable immunodeficiency. CDR3 loop: CSARQPAAGGYNEQFF. CDR3 DNA (partial): TGCAGTGCTAGACAACCTGCGGCAGGGGGCTACAATGAG.